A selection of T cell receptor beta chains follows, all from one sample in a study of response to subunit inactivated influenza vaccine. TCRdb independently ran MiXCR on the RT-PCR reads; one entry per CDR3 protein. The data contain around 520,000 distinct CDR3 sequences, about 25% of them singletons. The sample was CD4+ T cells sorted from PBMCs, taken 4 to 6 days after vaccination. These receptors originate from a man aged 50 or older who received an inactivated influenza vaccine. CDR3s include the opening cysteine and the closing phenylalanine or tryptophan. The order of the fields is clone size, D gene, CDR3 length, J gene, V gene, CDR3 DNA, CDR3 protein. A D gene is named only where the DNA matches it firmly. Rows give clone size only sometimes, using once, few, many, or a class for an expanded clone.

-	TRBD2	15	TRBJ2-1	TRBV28	TGTGCCAGCAGTTTCCGCGGGAGACCCTACAATGAGCAGTTCTTC	CASSFRGRPYNEQFF
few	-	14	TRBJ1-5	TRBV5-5	TGTGCCAGCAGCTTGGTCCCAGTAAATCAGCCCCAGCATTTT	CASSLVPVNQPQHF
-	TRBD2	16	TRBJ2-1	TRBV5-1	TGCGCCAGCAGCTTGGTTCAGCGGGACCCCTACAATGAGCAGTTCTTC	CASSLVQRDPYNEQFF
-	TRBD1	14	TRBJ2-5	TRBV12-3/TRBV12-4	TGTGCCAGCAGTTTGGGACAGGGGTACGAGACCCAGTACTTC	CASSLGQGYETQYF
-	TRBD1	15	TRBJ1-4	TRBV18	TGTGCCAGCTCACCCGGGACAGGCCGTAATGAAAAACTGTTTTTT	CASSPGTGRNEKLFF
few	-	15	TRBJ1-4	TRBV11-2	TGTGCCAGCAGCTCACTTAAACGACGGCGGGACTGGCTGTTTTTT	CASSSLKRRRDWLFF
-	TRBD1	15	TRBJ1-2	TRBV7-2	TGTGCCAGCAGCTTAGTTGGACAGGGGTCCGATGGCTACACCTTC	CASSLVGQGSDGYTF
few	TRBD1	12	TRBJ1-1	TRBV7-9	TGTGCCAGCAGCATCGCGGACAGGGAAGCTTTCTTT	CASSIADREAFF
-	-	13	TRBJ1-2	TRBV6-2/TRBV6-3	TGTGCCAGCAGTTCCCGGGACAACTATGGCTACACCTTC	CASSSRDNYGYTF
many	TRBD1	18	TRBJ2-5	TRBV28	TGTGCCAGCAGTTTTCCCGGTACTTTCAGACAGGGGGCAGAGACCCAGTACTTC	CASSFPGTFRQGAETQYF
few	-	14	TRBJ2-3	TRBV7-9	TGTGCCAGCAGCGCCCGACTAGGCACAGATACGCAGTATTTT	CASSARLGTDTQYF
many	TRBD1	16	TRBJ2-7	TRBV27	TGTGCCAGCAGTTTCCGACCGGGACAGGGGGGGTACGAGCAGTACTTC	CASSFRPGQGGYEQYF
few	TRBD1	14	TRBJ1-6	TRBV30	TGTGCCTGGAACATACAGGGGTCCTATTCACCCCTCCACTTT	CAWNIQGSYSPLHF
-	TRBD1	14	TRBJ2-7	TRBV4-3	TGCGCCAGCAGCCAGACGGGACAGACCTACGAGCAGTACTTC	CASSQTGQTYEQYF
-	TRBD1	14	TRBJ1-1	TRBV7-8	TGTGCCAGCAGCTCCGGCAAAAGGGGGCTTGGAGCTTTCTTT	CASSSGKRGLGAFF
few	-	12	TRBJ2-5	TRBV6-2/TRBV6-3	TGTGCCAGCAGGATTCCCCAGGAGACCCAGTACTTC	CASRIPQETQYF
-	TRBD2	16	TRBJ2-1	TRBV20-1	TGCAGTGCTAGAGCTACCGGACTAGCGGGACTCAATGAGCAGTTCTTC	CSARATGLAGLNEQFF
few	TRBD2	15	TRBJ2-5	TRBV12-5	TGTGCTAGTGGTTTAGGCGGGAGTGGGGGGGAGACCCAGTACTTC	CASGLGGSGGETQYF
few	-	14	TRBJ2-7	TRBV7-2	TGTGCCAGCAGCTTACAGACGGCGAGCTACGAGCAGTACTTC	CASSLQTASYEQYF